This is a list of T cell receptor beta chains from one sample in a study of cytomegalovirus exposure and HLA in healthy donors. TCRdb's copy holds only in-frame clones and misses some; the assay was immunoSEQ multiplex PCR. The sample has 130,000 to 150,000 clones; 60% to 80% are singletons. Material for sequencing was PBMCs. These receptors were collected from a man aged 18 to 35 in good health and CMV-seronegative. CDR3s include the opening cysteine and the closing phenylalanine or tryptophan. The order of the fields is V gene, D gene, J gene, clone size, CDR3 length, CDR3 DNA, CDR3 protein. A D gene is named only where the DNA matches it firmly. Size is stated for part of the rows, as once, few or many counts, or as a class when the clone is expanded.

TRBV4-3,NA,TRBJ2-7,NA,14,TGCGCCAGCAGCCAAGTTGCATCGGCCTACGAGCAGTACTTC,CASSQVASAYEQYF
TRBV19,NA,TRBJ2-7,NA,13,TGTGCCAGTAGTCCGACAAGCACCTACGAGCAGTACTTC,CASSPTSTYEQYF
TRBV19,TRBD1,TRBJ2-2,NA,14,TGTGCCAGTATTGAGACAGGGGAGACCGGGGAGCTGTTTTTT,CASIETGETGELFF
TRBV4-1,NA,TRBJ1-2,NA,16,TGCGCCAGCAGCTCACAGTTCCCTAAGATGGGCTATGGCTACACCTTC,CASSSQFPKMGYGYTF
TRBV7-9,NA,TRBJ2-1,NA,15,TGTTCCAGCACCCCCGGCCTAGCTTCCTACAATGAGCAGTTCTTC,CSSTPGLASYNEQFF
TRBV19,TRBD1,TRBJ2-7,NA,17,TGTGCCAGTAGCCCTCCACAGGGGACAGGACTATTACGAGGGCAGTACTTC,CASSPPQGTGLLRGQYF
TRBV5-4,TRBD1,TRBJ1-2,once,15,TGTGCCAGCAGCCGGGCAGGGGGAACTAACTATGGCTACACCTTC,CASSRAGGTNYGYTF
TRBV14,NA,TRBJ2-7,NA,11,TGTGCCAGCTCCAGGGGCTACGAGCAGTACTTC,CASSRGYEQYF
TRBV7-2,TRBD2,TRBJ2-3,NA,16,TGTGCCAGCAGCCCCGGGACTAGCGGCTACACAGATACGCAGTATTTT,CASSPGTSGYTDTQYF
TRBV6-1,NA,TRBJ1-5,NA,13,TGTGCCAGCAGCAGGGACTACAATCAGCCCCAGCATTTT,CASSRDYNQPQHF
TRBV30,NA,TRBJ2-3,NA,13,TGTGCCTGGAGGAGCAAAAGCACAGATACGCAGTATTTT,CAWRSKSTDTQYF
TRBV6-5,NA,TRBJ1-5,NA,13,TGTGCCAGCTTAAAAGCCGTTATTCAGCCCCAGCATTTT,CASLKAVIQPQHF
TRBV5-6,NA,TRBJ2-7,NA,15,TGTGCCAGCAGCTTTATCCAGACAGGATCCTACGAGCAGTACTTC,CASSFIQTGSYEQYF
TRBV7-9,TRBD2,TRBJ2-5,NA,17,TGTGCCAGCAGCTCCGGACGGACTAGCGGGCTAGAAGAGACCCAGTACTTC,CASSSGRTSGLEETQYF
TRBV5-6,TRBD1,TRBJ1-2,NA,16,TGTGCCAGCAGCAACGGGGACAGGCGAGCTAACTATGGCTACACCTTC,CASSNGDRRANYGYTF
TRBV6-5,NA,TRBJ1-3,few,15,TGTGCCAGCAGTTACTCGATAGGACAGGGAAACACCATATATTTT,CASSYSIGQGNTIYF
TRBV19,TRBD1,TRBJ1-2,NA,15,TGTGCCAGTAGTCCACAGGGACAGGCCAACTATGGCTACACCTTC,CASSPQGQANYGYTF
TRBV7-9,NA,TRBJ1-2,NA,12,TGTGCCAGCATCGTACTAGGAGCTGGCTACACCTTC,CASIVLGAGYTF
TRBV30,TRBD2,TRBJ2-2,NA,15,TGTGCCTGGAGTACCGGGGGGGCGGGGACCGGGGAGCTGTTTTTT,CAWSTGGAGTGELFF
TRBV4-1,TRBD1,TRBJ1-1,NA,14,TGCGCCAGCAGCAAAACACAGGGGGGCACTGAAGCTTTCTTT,CASSKTQGGTEAFF